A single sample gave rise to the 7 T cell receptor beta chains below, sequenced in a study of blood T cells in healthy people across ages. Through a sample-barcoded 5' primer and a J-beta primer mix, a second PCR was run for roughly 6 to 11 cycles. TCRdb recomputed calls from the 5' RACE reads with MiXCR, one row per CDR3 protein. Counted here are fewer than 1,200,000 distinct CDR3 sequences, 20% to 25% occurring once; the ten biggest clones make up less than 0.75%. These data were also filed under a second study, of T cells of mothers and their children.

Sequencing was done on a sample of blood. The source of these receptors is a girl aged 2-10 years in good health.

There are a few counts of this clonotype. The chain's CDR3 is CASGDRAWLTPLHF. The DNA for the CDR3 is TGTGCCAGCGGGGACAGGGCCTGGTTGACACCCCTCCACTTT. The chain joins TRBV27 to TRBJ1-6; 9 nucleotides line up with TRBD1. Germline CDR1 and CDR2: MNHEY and SMNVEV (reference sequence). Trimming cost V 8 bases and J 11 bases; bases outside gene matches: 10. CDR3 length equals 14 residues.

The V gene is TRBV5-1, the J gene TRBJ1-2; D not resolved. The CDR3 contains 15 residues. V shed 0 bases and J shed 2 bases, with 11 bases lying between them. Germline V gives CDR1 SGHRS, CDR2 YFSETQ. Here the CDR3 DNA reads TGCGCCAGCAGCTTGGACGTCTATTCGAACTATGGCTACACCTTC. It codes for CASSLDVYSNYGYTF.

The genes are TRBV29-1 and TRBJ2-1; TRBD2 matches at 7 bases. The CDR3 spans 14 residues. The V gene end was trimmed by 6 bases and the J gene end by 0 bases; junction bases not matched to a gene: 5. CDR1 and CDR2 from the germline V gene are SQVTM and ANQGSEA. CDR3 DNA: TGCAGCGTGGCCCCTAGCGGCTCCTACAATGAGCAGTTCTTC. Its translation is CSVAPSGSYNEQFF.

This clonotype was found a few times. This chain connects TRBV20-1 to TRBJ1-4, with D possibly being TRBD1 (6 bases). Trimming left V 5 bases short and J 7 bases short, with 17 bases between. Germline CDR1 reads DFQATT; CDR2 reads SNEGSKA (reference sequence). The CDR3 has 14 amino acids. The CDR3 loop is CSARSGELGEKLFF. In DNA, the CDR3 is TGCAGTGCTCGCTCAGGGGAGTTGGGTGAAAAACTGTTTTTT.

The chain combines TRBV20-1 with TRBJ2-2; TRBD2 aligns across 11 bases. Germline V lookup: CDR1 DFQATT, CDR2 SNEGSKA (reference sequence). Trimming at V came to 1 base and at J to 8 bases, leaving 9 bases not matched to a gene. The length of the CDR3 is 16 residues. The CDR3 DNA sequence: TGCAGTGCTAGAGTTGTAGCGGGGGGGGCCGGTGGGGAGCTGTTTTTT. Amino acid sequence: CSARVVAGGAGGELFF.

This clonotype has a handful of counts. CDR3 residues: CASSRVGTGKNIQYF. CDR3 sequence (DNA): TGTGCCAGCAGTAGGGTGGGGACAGGGAAAAACATTCAGTACTTC. The chain couples TRBV7-2 to TRBJ2-4, with 9 bases matching TRBD1. Germline-derived CDR1 and CDR2 are SGHTA and FQGNSA. CDR3 length: 15 amino acids. V shed 6 bases and J 4 bases; nucleotides not matched to a gene: 7.

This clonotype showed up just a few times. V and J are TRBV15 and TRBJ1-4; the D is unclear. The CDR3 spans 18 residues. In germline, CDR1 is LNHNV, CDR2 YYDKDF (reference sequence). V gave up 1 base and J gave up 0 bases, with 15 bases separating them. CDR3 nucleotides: TGTGCCACCAGCAGAGGCCCACCTGAGGCAGCAACTAATGAAAAACTGTTTTTT. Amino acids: CATSRGPPEAATNEKLFF.